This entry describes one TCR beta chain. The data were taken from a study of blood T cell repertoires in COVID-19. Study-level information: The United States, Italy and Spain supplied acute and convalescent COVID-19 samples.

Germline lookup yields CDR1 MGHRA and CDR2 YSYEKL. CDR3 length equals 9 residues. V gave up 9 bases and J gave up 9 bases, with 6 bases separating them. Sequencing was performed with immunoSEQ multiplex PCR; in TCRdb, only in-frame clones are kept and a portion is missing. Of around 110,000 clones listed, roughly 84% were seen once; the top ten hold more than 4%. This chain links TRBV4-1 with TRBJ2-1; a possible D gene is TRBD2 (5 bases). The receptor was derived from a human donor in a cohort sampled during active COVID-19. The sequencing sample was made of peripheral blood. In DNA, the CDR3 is TGCGCCAGGACTATTGAGCAGTTCTTC. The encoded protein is CARTIEQFF.